The rows below give T cell receptor beta chains drawn from one sample of a study of blood T cell repertoires in COVID-19. Assay: immunoSEQ multiplex PCR; the TCRdb copy retains only in-frame clones and omits some. Here the sample spans roughly 200,000 clones, approximately 90% being singletons. The material sequenced was peripheral blood. Receptor source: a man aged 45-65 years with acute or convalescent COVID-19. Each CDR3 is given with its conserved first and last residue. The D gene is left open where the match is weak. Size values are once, few and many counts, or a class for expanded clones, and some rows have none.

cdr3_nt cdr3_aa v_call d_call j_call clone_size
TGCGCCAGCAGCCAAGAGAGTAGGGCTAGCGGGAGCTACGAGCAGTACTTC CASSQESRASGSYEQYF TRBV4-1 TRBD2 TRBJ2-7 NA
TGCGCCAGCAGCCAAGATCGGGGGGCTCGGACTGAAGCTTTCTTT CASSQDRGARTEAFF TRBV4-1 NA TRBJ1-1 NA
TGTGCCACCAGTGCTACCGCGAACACCGGGGAGCTGTTTTTT CATSATANTGELFF TRBV24-1 NA TRBJ2-2 NA
TGTGCCAGCAGTTCGTCCTACGTGAGGGGAGGAACTGAAGCTTTCTTT CASSSSYVRGGTEAFF TRBV6-6 NA TRBJ1-1 NA
TGTGCCAGCATCAGGTCAGGGTTAAACTCTGGAAACACCATATATTTT CASIRSGLNSGNTIYF TRBV28 NA TRBJ1-3 NA
TGTGCCTCTACGGGGGGGCGATTTGAAAAACTGTTTTTT CASTGGRFEKLFF TRBV30 NA TRBJ1-4 NA
TGTGCCAGCAGTGAAACCCGGGGTCTCCCGGGAAAACTGTTTTTT CASSETRGLPGKLFF TRBV2 NA TRBJ1-4 once
TGTGCCAGCAGTTTCCGCGGACAGGAGATCTATGGCTACACCTTC CASSFRGQEIYGYTF TRBV27 TRBD1 TRBJ1-2 NA
TGTGCCAGTAGTATAGGAGACAGGGTCGAGACCCAGTACTTC CASSIGDRVETQYF TRBV19 TRBD1 TRBJ2-5 NA
TGTGCCAGCAGCCTCCCTGGCGGGGGGCAGGGGGTGTATTCACCCCTCCACTTT CASSLPGGGQGVYSPLHF TRBV11-2 TRBD1 TRBJ1-6 NA
TGCAGCGTTGAAAAGTGGACAGGGAGCAATTCACCCCTCCACTTT CSVEKWTGSNSPLHF TRBV29-1 TRBD1 TRBJ1-6 NA
TGTGCCAGCAGCAACGGAGTCCGGGACACCTACGTGGACTATGGCTACACCTTC CASSNGVRDTYVDYGYTF TRBV9 NA TRBJ1-2 once
TGTGCCAGCAGTTGCCGGGACAGGGTGGGCTATGGCTACACCTTC CASSCRDRVGYGYTF TRBV6-4 TRBD1 TRBJ1-2 NA
TGTGCCAGCAGCGATGGACACAGTCCCGGGGAGCTGTTTTTT CASSDGHSPGELFF TRBV7-3 NA TRBJ2-2 NA
TGTGCCAGCTCCGACAGGGGGCAAGAGCAGTACTTC CASSDRGQEQYF TRBV18 TRBD1 TRBJ2-7 NA
TGTGCCAGTAGTATCCGGACAGGGGGAAACTATGGCTACACCTTC CASSIRTGGNYGYTF TRBV19 TRBD1 TRBJ1-2 NA
TGCGCCAGCAGACCGAGGGGACAGGGGTACACTGAAGCTTTCTTT CASRPRGQGYTEAFF TRBV5-1 TRBD1 TRBJ1-1 NA
TGTGCCAGCAGTACCCTCTCGGGGACAGGGGACGAAAAACTGTTTTTT CASSTLSGTGDEKLFF TRBV28 TRBD1 TRBJ1-4 NA
TGTGCCAGCAGTTTAGAGGCAGCCTTTCCCCAGTACTTC CASSLEAAFPQYF TRBV27 NA TRBJ2-5 once
TGCGCCAGCAGCTTGGATATCGGGGAGCTGTTTTTT CASSLDIGELFF TRBV5-1 NA TRBJ2-2 NA
TGTGCCAGCAGCCAAGGGGACTTTAGCGGGGGCCTCATCAATGAGCAGTTCTTC CASSQGDFSGGLINEQFF TRBV4-2 TRBD2 TRBJ2-1 NA
TGTGCCAGCAGTTACTCGGCTAGCGGGTACAATGAGCAGTTCTTC CASSYSASGYNEQFF TRBV6-5 TRBD2 TRBJ2-1 NA
TGCAGCGTTGACCTCAGGGCCCAAGAGACCCAGTACTTC CSVDLRAQETQYF TRBV29-1 NA TRBJ2-5 NA
TGTGCCAGCAGCGTAGGAGGCGGCGGGAGCGAGCAGTACTTC CASSVGGGGSEQYF TRBV9 TRBD2 TRBJ2-7 NA
TGTGCCAGCAGCGTCGAACCGGGGGTGAACACCGGGGAGCTGTTTTTT CASSVEPGVNTGELFF TRBV9 NA TRBJ2-2 NA
TGTGCCAGCACCCCGGCGGATGCTAGCACAGATACGCAGTATTTT CASTPADASTDTQYF TRBV6-5 NA TRBJ2-3 NA
TGTGCCAGCAGCACCCACCCCGACACCTACAATGAGCAGTTCTTC CASSTHPDTYNEQFF TRBV9 NA TRBJ2-1 NA
TGTGCCTGGAGTCAGGGGGTTTCGGTCAAAAACATTCAGTACTTC CAWSQGVSVKNIQYF TRBV30 TRBD1 TRBJ2-4 NA
TGTGCCATCAGTGACCCCTTGGTGGGGGGACCTAATGAAAAACTGTTTTTT CAISDPLVGGPNEKLFF TRBV10-3 NA TRBJ1-4 NA
TGTGCCAGCAGCTTACGACTAGCTGATGAGCAGTTCTTC CASSLRLADEQFF TRBV7-2 TRBD2 TRBJ2-1 NA
TGTGCCAGCAGCCAAATGGGGGGTGGGAGAAACATTCAGTACTTC CASSQMGGGRNIQYF TRBV7-9 NA TRBJ2-4 once
TGTGCCTGGAGTGTAAGACAGGGAGACGGCTACACCTTC CAWSVRQGDGYTF TRBV30 TRBD1 TRBJ1-2 once
TGTGCCAGCAGCTTAGGATTTTTACAGGAGAATCAGCCCCAGCATTTT CASSLGFLQENQPQHF TRBV7-2 NA TRBJ1-5 NA
TGTGCCAGCTCACCGCCGGGACAGGGGGCCTACGAGCAGTACTTC CASSPPGQGAYEQYF TRBV18 TRBD1 TRBJ2-7 NA
TGTGCCAGCAGCCCTGCCAAGGGGGAGACCCAGTACTTC CASSPAKGETQYF TRBV7-8 NA TRBJ2-5 NA
TGTGCCAGCAGTTTACCCCTAGCACCCCTTGGGGAGCAGTACTTC CASSLPLAPLGEQYF TRBV28 NA TRBJ2-7 once
TGTGCCAGCACCCCCGGCGGGGGTGTGCAGCCCCAGCATTTT CASTPGGGVQPQHF TRBV6-5 NA TRBJ1-5 NA
TGTGCCAGCAGCGTAGATGCGGAGGCAGAGCAGTTCTTC CASSVDAEAEQFF TRBV9 NA TRBJ2-1 NA
TGTGCCATCAGTGAGGGTCAGGCCAATCAGCCCCAGCATTTT CAISEGQANQPQHF TRBV10-3 NA TRBJ1-5 NA
TGTGCCAGTAATGCAGGGTGGTACACTGAAGCTTTCTTT CASNAGWYTEAFF TRBV19 NA TRBJ1-1 NA
TGTGCCTTGTACAGGGTCGGCCTCCGGGGCTACACCTTC CALYRVGLRGYTF TRBV30 NA TRBJ1-2 NA
TGTGCCAGCAGTTTATATTCAGGGCCCGACACCGGGGAGCTGTTTTTT CASSLYSGPDTGELFF TRBV28 NA TRBJ2-2 once
TGCGCCAGCAGCCGCCCAGAGGGGGGGGACACTGAAGCTTTCTTT CASSRPEGGDTEAFF TRBV5-1 NA TRBJ1-1 NA
TGTGCCAGCAGTGCAGACAGGGGCGGCGAAGCTTTCTTT CASSADRGGEAFF TRBV27 TRBD1 TRBJ1-1 NA
TGTGCCAGCTCACCAACGTCACTATTCGGTGAAAAACTGTTTTTT CASSPTSLFGEKLFF TRBV18 NA TRBJ1-4 NA
TGTGCCAGCAGTCGGGAGGGGAAGGCCAAAAACATTCAGTACTTC CASSREGKAKNIQYF TRBV28 TRBD2 TRBJ2-4 few
TGTGCCAGCAGCTTATCCCTCGGGAGCACAGATACGCAGTATTTT CASSLSLGSTDTQYF TRBV11-2 NA TRBJ2-3 NA
TGTGCCAGCAGTTACTCAGCAGGCATGAACACTGAAGCTTTCTTT CASSYSAGMNTEAFF TRBV6-6 NA TRBJ1-1 NA
TGTGCCAGCAGCTTGACAGGGGTGTCCTACGAGCAGTACTTC CASSLTGVSYEQYF TRBV5-6 TRBD1 TRBJ2-7 NA
TGTGCCAGCTCACCACGCGGGATCACAGATACGCAGTATTTT CASSPRGITDTQYF TRBV18 NA TRBJ2-3 NA
TGCAGTGCTAGTAATCAGGTAAATCAGCCCCAGCATTTT CSASNQVNQPQHF TRBV20-1 NA TRBJ1-5 few
TGTGCCAGCAGCCAAGTCTTCGGGCAGGGCCCCCAGCATTTT CASSQVFGQGPQHF TRBV4-2 NA TRBJ1-5 few